This T cell receptor beta chain was sequenced during a study of Ad26.COV2.S vaccination and SARS-CoV-2 variants. Whole-study results and caveats: Vaccinated individuals (as opposed to placebo recipients) had higher spike-specific TCR breadth.

Trimming pared 5 bases from V and 2 bases from J, leaving 15 bases between. The CDR3 is 15 residues long. Germline V gene sequence: CDR1 KGHSH, CDR2 LQKENI. As to this clone: Its target is unknown.

Assay: immunoSEQ multiplex PCR; the TCRdb copy retains only in-frame clones and omits some. This sample has approximately 340,000 clones, with about 91% found just once. This receptor was identified in a human donor who had recovered from COVID-19. Sample: peripheral blood, taken after recovery from COVID-19. This sequence joins TRBV18 and TRBJ1-1; tentatively, D is TRBD1 (5 bases). The CDR3 region is CASSYFETVNTEAFF. CDR3 coding DNA: TGTGCCAGCTCATACTTTGAGACAGTTAACACTGAAGCTTTCTTT.